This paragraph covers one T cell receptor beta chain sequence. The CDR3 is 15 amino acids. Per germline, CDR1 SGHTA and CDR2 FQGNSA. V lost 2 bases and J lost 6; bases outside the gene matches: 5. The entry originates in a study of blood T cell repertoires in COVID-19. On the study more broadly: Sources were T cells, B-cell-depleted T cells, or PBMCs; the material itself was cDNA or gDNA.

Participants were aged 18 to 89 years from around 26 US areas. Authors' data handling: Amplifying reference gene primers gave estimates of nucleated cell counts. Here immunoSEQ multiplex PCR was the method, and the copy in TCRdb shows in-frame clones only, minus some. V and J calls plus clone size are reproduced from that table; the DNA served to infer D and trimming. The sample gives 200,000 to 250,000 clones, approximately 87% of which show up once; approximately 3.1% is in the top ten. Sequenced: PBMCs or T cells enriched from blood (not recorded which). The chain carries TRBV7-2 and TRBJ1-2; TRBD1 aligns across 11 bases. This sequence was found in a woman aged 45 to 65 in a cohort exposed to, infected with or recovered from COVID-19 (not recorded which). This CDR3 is CASSLRTGGGNGYTF. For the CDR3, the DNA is TGTGCCAGCAGCTTAAGGACAGGGGGCGGGAATGGCTACACCTTC.